Below are 8 T cell receptor beta chains sequenced from a single sample in a study of cytomegalovirus exposure and HLA in healthy donors. Only in-frame clones appear in the TCRdb table, and some are missing; sequencing was by immunoSEQ multiplex PCR. The repertoire holds more than 95,000 clones, 80% to 90% seen once, with 4% to 5.5% in the top ten. Sequencing used PBMCs. The receptors shown here come from a man in his late teens or twenties in good health and CMV-seropositive.

This chain connects TRBV27 to TRBJ2-1; TRBD2 agrees at 10 bases. Germline CDR1 MNHEY, CDR2 SMNVEV (reference sequence). The CDR3 extends over 15 amino acids. Trimming removed 6 bases from V and 7 bases from J; junction bases left unmatched: 9. In nucleotides, the CDR3 is TGTGCCAGCAGCGTCAGGGCTAGCGGGGGAAATGAGCAGTTCTTC. This codes for CASSVRASGGNEQFF.

The chain links TRBV7-9 to TRBJ2-7; 9 bases are shared with TRBD1. In germline, CDR1 is SEHNR, CDR2 FQNEAQ (reference sequence). The CDR3 has 14 residues. With 3 bases clipped from V and 7 bases from J, the junction kept 7 bases outside the gene matches. The CDR3 DNA follows: TGTGCCAGCAGCTTCCGGGGACAGGGAGATGAGCAGTACTTC. Encoded protein: CASSFRGQGDEQYF.

This clone appeared once. The chain carries TRBV21-1 and TRBJ2-3; the D call of TRBD1 is as the table states it, not checked on the DNA. TRBV21-1 is a documented pseudogene. The CDR3 has 15 residues. Here the CDR3 DNA reads TGTGCCAGAGGGGGAGAAATGGGGGGCACAGATACGCAGTATTTT. It encodes CARGGEMGGTDTQYF.

The chain uses TRBV11-2 and TRBJ2-3, with a tentative D call TRBD1 (6 bases). V lost 0 bases to trimming and J lost 1 base, with 11 bases between them. This CDR3 contains 16 residues. Germline V gives CDR1 SGHAT, CDR2 FQNNGV. The CDR3 sequence is CASSLDNRVGTDTQYF. The CDR3 DNA reads TGTGCCAGCAGCTTAGATAACAGGGTTGGCACAGATACGCAGTATTTT.

V and J are TRBV13 and TRBJ2-5; no clear D. CDR1 is PRHDT and CDR2 is FYEKMQ in the germline V gene (reference sequence). V gave up 0 bases and J gave up 6 bases, with 14 bases separating them. The CDR3 spans 15 residues. Here the CDR3 reads CASSLGGGALKTQYF. As DNA, the CDR3 is TGTGCCAGCAGCTTAGGAGGCGGAGCTCTGAAGACCCAGTACTTC.

This chain connects TRBV9 to TRBJ1-6; TRBD1 is a possible D gene (5 bases). V was clipped by 0 bases and J by 0 bases, with 10 bases between them. Germline V CDR1 and CDR2: SGDLS, YYNGEE. This CDR3 is built from 17 residues. The CDR3 protein is CASSVEPGGSYNSPLHF. The CDR3 bases are TGTGCCAGCAGCGTAGAGCCCGGGGGCTCCTATAATTCACCCCTCCACTTT.

This rearrangement joins TRBV12-5 to TRBJ1-6, with D maybe TRBD1 (6 bases). The germline V and J ends were trimmed by 0 bases and 10 bases, with 16 bases remaining between them. The CDR3 is 16 residues long. In germline, CDR1 is LGHNT, CDR2 FRNRAP. CDR3 coding DNA: TGTGCTAGTGGTTTGGTACTTAATCAAGGGGGATCACCCCTCCACTTT. The encoded protein is CASGLVLNQGGSPLHF. The variable domain in full, with the rest retrieved from reference TRBV12-5 and TRBJ1-6, is DARVTQTPRHKVTEMGQEVTMRCQPILGHNTVFWYRQTMMQGLELLAYFRNRAPLDDSGMPKDRFSAEMPDATLATLKIQPSEPRDSAVYFCASGLVLNQGGSPLHFGNGTRLTVT.

The rearrangement uses TRBV15 and TRBJ2-5; 8 bases are shared with TRBD2. Germline-derived CDR1 and CDR2 are LNHNV and YYDKDF (reference sequence). V shed 4 bases, J shed 5 bases, and the junction held 12 bases outside the gene matches. The CDR3 extends over 16 amino acids. CDR3 sequence: CATSTRERGGVETQYF. CDR3 sequence (DNA): TGTGCCACCAGCACGAGGGAACGGGGGGGCGTCGAGACCCAGTACTTC.